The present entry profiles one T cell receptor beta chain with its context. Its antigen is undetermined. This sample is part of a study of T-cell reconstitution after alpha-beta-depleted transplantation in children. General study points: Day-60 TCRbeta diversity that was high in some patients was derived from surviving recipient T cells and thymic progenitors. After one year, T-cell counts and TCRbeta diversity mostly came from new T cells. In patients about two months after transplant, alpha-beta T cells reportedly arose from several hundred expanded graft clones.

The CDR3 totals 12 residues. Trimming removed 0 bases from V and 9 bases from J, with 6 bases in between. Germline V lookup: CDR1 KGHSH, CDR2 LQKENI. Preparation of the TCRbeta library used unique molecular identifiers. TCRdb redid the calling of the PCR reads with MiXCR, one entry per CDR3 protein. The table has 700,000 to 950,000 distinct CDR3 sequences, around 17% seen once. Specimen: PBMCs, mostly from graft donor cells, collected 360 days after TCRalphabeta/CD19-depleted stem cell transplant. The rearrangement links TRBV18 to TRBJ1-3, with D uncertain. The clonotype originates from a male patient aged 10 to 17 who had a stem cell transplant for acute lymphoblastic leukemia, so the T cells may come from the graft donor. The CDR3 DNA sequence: TGTGCCAGCTCACCACCGGGATCCACCATATATTTT. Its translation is CASSPPGSTIYF.